This TCR beta chain was captured in a study of blood T cell repertoires in COVID-19. At the level of the study: PBMCs, B-cell-depleted T cells, or T cells were the source of the cDNA or gDNA that made up the material.

This clone was observed a few times. Trimming pared 5 bases from V and 4 bases from J, leaving 17 bases between. The CDR3 contains 15 residues. Germline-derived CDR1 and CDR2 are SGHTA and FQGTGA. TCRdb's table, derived via immunoSEQ multiplex PCR, lists solely in-frame clones and lacks some. Of roughly 410,000 clones in the sample, around 87% were seen once. Specimen: peripheral blood. The rearrangement links TRBV7-3 to TRBJ1-2; D is possibly TRBD1 (5 bases). The sequence was obtained from a woman aged 60-75 years with COVID-19, enrolled during active disease. CDR3 DNA: TGTGCCAGCAGCGTCCAACGGGGGTCCGTCTATGGCTACACCTTC. Protein sequence: CASSVQRGSVYGYTF.